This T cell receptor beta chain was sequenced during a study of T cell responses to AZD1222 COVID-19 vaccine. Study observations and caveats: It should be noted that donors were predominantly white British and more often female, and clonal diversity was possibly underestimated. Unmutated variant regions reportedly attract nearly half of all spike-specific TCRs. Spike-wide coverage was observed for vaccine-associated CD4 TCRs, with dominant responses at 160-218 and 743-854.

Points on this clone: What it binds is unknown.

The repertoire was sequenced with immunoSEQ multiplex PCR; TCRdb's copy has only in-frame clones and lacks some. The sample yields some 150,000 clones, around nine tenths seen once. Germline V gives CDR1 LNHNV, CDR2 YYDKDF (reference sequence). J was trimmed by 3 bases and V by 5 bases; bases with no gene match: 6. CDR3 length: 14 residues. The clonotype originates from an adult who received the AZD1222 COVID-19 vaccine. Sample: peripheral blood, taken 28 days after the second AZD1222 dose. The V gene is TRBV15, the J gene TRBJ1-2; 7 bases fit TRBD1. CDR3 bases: TGTGCCACCAGCGCCAGGCAGGGGGACTATGGCTACACCTTC. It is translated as CATSARQGDYGYTF.